This T cell receptor (beta chain) was identified during a study of shared clonotypes between healthy human individuals. Selected positively for CCR7 and CD45RO-negative, naive CD8 cells excluded terminally differentiated effector memory CD45RA+ cells. Authors' processing steps: Filtering was not the same, since immunoSEQ gave junction-only sequences without quality scores. The assay was immunoSEQ multiplex PCR, and TCRdb's table has in-frame clones only and misses some. V and J calls and clone size are copied from that table; D and trimming were computed from the DNA. The repertoire holds about 2 million clones, with just under 95% as singletons. Germline V CDR1 and CDR2: SGHRS, YFSETQ. Trimming shortened V by 3 bases and J by 4 bases, and 29 bases separated the two germline ends. The CDR3 has 20 amino acids.

This receptor was taken from a man between 18 and 29 years old in good health. The rearrangement joins TRBV5-1 to TRBJ2-1; D gene ambiguous. The sequenced sample was naive CD8+ T cells sorted from blood. CDR3 sequence: CASSSLPPQLAGYGYNEQFF. DNA of the CDR3: TGCGCCAGCAGCTCACTCCCTCCTCAGCTCGCCGGATACGGGTACAATGAGCAGTTCTTC.